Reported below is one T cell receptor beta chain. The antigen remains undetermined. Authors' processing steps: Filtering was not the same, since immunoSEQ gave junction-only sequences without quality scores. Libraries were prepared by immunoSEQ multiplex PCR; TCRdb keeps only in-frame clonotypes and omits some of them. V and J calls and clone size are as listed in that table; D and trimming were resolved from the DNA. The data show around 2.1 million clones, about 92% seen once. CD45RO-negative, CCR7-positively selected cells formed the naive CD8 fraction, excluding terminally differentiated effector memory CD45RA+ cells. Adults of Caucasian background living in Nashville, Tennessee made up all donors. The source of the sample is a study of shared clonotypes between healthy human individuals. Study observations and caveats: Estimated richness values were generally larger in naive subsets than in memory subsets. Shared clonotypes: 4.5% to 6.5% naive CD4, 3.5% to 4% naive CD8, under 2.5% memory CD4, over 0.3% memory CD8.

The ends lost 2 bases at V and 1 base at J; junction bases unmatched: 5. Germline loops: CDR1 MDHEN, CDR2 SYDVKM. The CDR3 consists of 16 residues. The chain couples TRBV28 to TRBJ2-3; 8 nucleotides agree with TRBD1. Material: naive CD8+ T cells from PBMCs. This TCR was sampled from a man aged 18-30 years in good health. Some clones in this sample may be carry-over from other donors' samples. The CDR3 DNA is TGTGCCAGCAGTTTAGTCCCGGGACAGGGCACAGATACGCAGTATTTT. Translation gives CASSLVPGQGTDTQYF.